This record concerns one T cell receptor beta chain sequence. These data belong to a study of CXCR3-negative and CXCR3-positive naive CD8 T cells. Germline V gives CDR1 MNHNY, CDR2 SVGAGI (reference sequence). The CDR3 contains 17 residues. In preparing the TRB cDNA libraries, 5' RACE with UMI labels was used. TCRdb re-called the 5' RACE reads, yielding one record per CDR3 amino acid sequence without DNA. This sample lists about 56,000 distinct CDR3 sequences; its ten largest clones have 20% to 25%. The material sequenced was memory CD8+ T cells from blood. This TCR was sampled from a human donor in good health. Some clones in this sample may be carry-over from other donors' samples. The gene calls are TRBV6-6 and TRBJ1-1; TCRdb's D call, TRBD1, is unchecked because there is no DNA. The CDR3: CASMSRGFRDRETEAFF.